The next 30 T cell receptor beta chains were all read from a single sample in a study of T cell responses to AZD1222 COVID-19 vaccine. TCRdb keeps only in-frame clones here, not all; method: immunoSEQ multiplex PCR. The table lists over 150,000 clones, roughly 90% of them singletons. The sequencing used peripheral blood, collected on day 0 of AZD1222 vaccination. These receptor sequences come from an adult in good health.

The chain has TRBV30 and TRBJ1-2; D not certain. V was pared by 0 bases and J by 6 bases, with 11 bases between. This CDR3 contains 13 residues. In germline, CDR1 is GTSNPN, CDR2 SVGIG (reference sequence). The CDR3 DNA sequence: TGTGCCTGGAGTGTAGGCCCGACTAATGGCTACACCTTC. Its translation: CAWSVGPTNGYTF.

The V call is TRBV4-3, the J call TRBJ2-3; D not resolved. CDR1 LGHNA and CDR2 YSLEER come from the germline V gene. V gave up 0 bases and J gave up 2 bases, with 21 bases separating them. The CDR3 is 19 residues long. DNA for the CDR3: TGCGCCAGCAGCCAAGATTGGGCAATTGGGCAGGTGTTCACAGATACGCAGTATTTT. Translation: CASSQDWAIGQVFTDTQYF.

CDR3 bases: TGTGCCAGCAGCCAACCCCCGGGACTAGCGGGGGCGAGCTCCTACAATGAGCAGTTCTTC. This encodes CASSQPPGLAGASSYNEQFF. This chain connects TRBV14 to TRBJ2-1, with 14 bases that match TRBD2. The V gene's germline CDR1 is SGHDN and CDR2 FVKESK. The CDR3 runs 20 residues. With V trimmed by 2 bases and J by 0 bases, 9 bases remained unmatched.

The rearrangement uses TRBV15 and TRBJ2-2; D remains ambiguous. The CDR3 is 14 residues long. V was shortened by 0 bases and J by 3 bases, with 5 bases between the two germline ends. Germline CDR1 is LNHNV and CDR2 is YYDKDF (reference sequence). The CDR3 spells CATSREKHTGELFF. Here the CDR3 DNA reads TGTGCCACCAGCAGAGAGAAACACACCGGGGAGCTGTTTTTT.

The rearrangement joins TRBV6-2 or TRBV6-3 to TRBJ2-2, with D possibly matching TRBD2 (6 bases). V lost 2 bases and J 3 bases, leaving 16 bases between the germline ends. This CDR3 region has 17 residues. Germline V gives CDR1 MNHEY, CDR2 SVGEGT. The CDR3 spells CASSYQGGIGYTGELFF. The CDR3 DNA reads as TGTGCCAGCAGTTACCAAGGAGGGATCGGGTACACCGGGGAGCTGTTTTTT.

This rearrangement joins TRBV4-1 to TRBJ1-3; D is unclear. The length of the CDR3 is 15 residues. Germline V gene sequence: CDR1 MGHRA, CDR2 YSYEKL. Trimming stripped 1 base from V and 2 bases from J, with 9 bases between. The chain's CDR3 is CASSQAVLPGNTIYF. The DNA of the CDR3 is TGCGCCAGCAGCCAAGCAGTTTTACCTGGAAACACCATATATTTT.

This chain connects TRBV6-4 to TRBJ2-1; 11 nucleotides line up with TRBD2. There are 17 residues in the CDR3. Looked up from germline, CDR1 is MRHNA and CDR2 is SNTAGT. J lost 5 bases, V lost 4 bases, and 10 bases had no gene match. For the CDR3, the DNA is TGTGCCAGCAGTGGGACAACTAGCGGGAGTAGACACAATGAGCAGTTCTTC. Amino acid sequence: CASSGTTSGSRHNEQFF.

The V call is TRBV6-5, the J call TRBJ1-5; D remains ambiguous. Germline CDR1 MNHEY, CDR2 SVGAGI. The CDR3 sequence is 13 residues long. V was shortened by 2 bases and J by 4 bases, with 6 bases between the two germline ends. As DNA, the CDR3 is TGTGCCAGCAGTTACCGCGATAATCAGCCCCAGCATTTT. This encodes CASSYRDNQPQHF.

This chain connects TRBV5-1 to TRBJ2-3; 12 positions agree with TRBD2. Germline values: CDR1 SGHRS, CDR2 YFSETQ. V was pared by 1 base and J by 2 bases, with 2 bases of the junction left unmatched. This CDR3 comprises 16 residues. This CDR3 reads CASSLRTSGVTDTQYF. The CDR3 bases are TGCGCCAGCAGCTTGCGGACTAGCGGGGTCACAGATACGCAGTATTTT.

The count of this clone is one. This sequence joins TRBV5-1 and TRBJ1-1; TRBD1 is a possible D gene (6 bases). Trimming cost V 0 bases and J 5 bases, with 8 bases left between them. This CDR3 spans 13 amino acids. Germline lookup yields CDR1 SGHRS and CDR2 YFSETQ. The CDR3 loop reads CASSLDRETEAFF. The CDR3 DNA is TGCGCCAGCAGCTTGGACAGGGAAACTGAAGCTTTCTTT.

This clone was detected many times. The chain couples TRBV5-4 to TRBJ2-7, with 7 nucleotides matching TRBD1. This CDR3 has 15 residues. Germline-derived CDR1 and CDR2 are SGHNT and YYREEE (reference sequence). With 2 bases clipped from V and 2 bases from J, the junction kept 7 bases outside the gene matches. Written as DNA, the CDR3 is TGTGCCAGCAGCTTCAACCCGACAGGGCCCTACGAGCAGTACTTC. Its protein product is CASSFNPTGPYEQYF. Full variable domain (outside the CDR3, taken from reference TRBV5-4 and TRBJ2-7): ETGVTQSPTHLIKTRGQQVTLRCSSQSGHNTVSWYQQALGQGPQFIFQYYREEENGRGNFPPRFSGLQFPNYSSELNVNALELDDSALYLCASSFNPTGPYEQYFGPGTRLTVT.

V is TRBV28 and J is TRBJ1-5; tentatively, D is TRBD1 (6 bases). The CDR3 totals 15 residues. V was cut by 6 bases and J by 6 bases, with 18 bases left in between. CDR1 and CDR2 (germline): MDHEN, SYDVKM. The chain's CDR3 is CASSPSNRASQPQHF. DNA for the CDR3: TGTGCCAGCAGCCCCTCCAACAGGGCCAGTCAGCCCCAGCATTTT.

V and J are TRBV11-3 and TRBJ2-7; 9 bases align to TRBD2. The germline CDR1 and CDR2 sequences are SGHNT and YENEEA. This CDR3 is built from 15 residues. J was trimmed by 4 bases and V by 5 bases; bases with no gene match: 9. For the CDR3, the DNA is TGTGCCAGCAGCCCTTTTCAGGCGGGAGGGTACGAGCAGTACTTC. This encodes CASSPFQAGGYEQYF.

The gene calls are TRBV18 and TRBJ1-1; D ambiguous. Germline CDR1 is KGHSH and CDR2 is LQKENI. This CDR3 comprises 15 residues. Trimming removed 3 bases from V and 6 bases from J, with 17 bases in between. As DNA, the CDR3 is TGTGCCAGCTCACCCCCCGGCTCGGTGCGGGCTGAAGCTTTCTTT. Residues: CASSPPGSVRAEAFF.

The chain has TRBV7-2 and TRBJ1-2, with TRBD1 identical over 10 bases. Germline V gene sequence: CDR1 SGHTA, CDR2 FQGNSA. V gave up 4 bases and J gave up 7 bases; unmatched junction bases: 6. The CDR3 consists of 14 residues. The CDR3 is CASSSRTGGGGYTF. The CDR3 DNA sequence: TGTGCCAGCAGCTCAAGGACAGGGGGAGGTGGCTACACCTTC.

CDR3 region: CASSFAQGFPYEQYF. The DNA of the CDR3 is TGCGCCAGCAGCTTTGCACAGGGATTTCCCTACGAGCAGTACTTC. V is TRBV5-1 and J is TRBJ2-7; D possibly corresponds to TRBD1 (6 bases). Germline CDR1 reads SGHRS; CDR2 reads YFSETQ. The CDR3 length is 15 residues. Trimming removed 2 bases from V and 2 bases from J, with 14 bases in between.

Concerning this clone itself: Distinct nucleotide sequences in the sample also encode this CDR3. The V gene is TRBV7-9, the J gene TRBJ1-3; no clear D gene. Germline values: CDR1 SEHNR, CDR2 FQNEAQ (reference sequence). V lost 5 bases and J 2 bases, leaving 1 base between the germline ends. CDR3 length equals 11 residues. The CDR3 sequence is CASSPGNTIYF. As DNA, the CDR3 is TGTGCCAGCAGCCCTGGAAACACCATATATTTT.

This clone came up once. V is TRBV19 and J is TRBJ2-5; the D is unclear. The CDR3 consists of 11 residues. The germline V gene encodes CDR1 LNHDA and CDR2 SQIVND (reference sequence). Trimming stripped 4 bases from V and 1 base from J, with 1 base between. CDR3 sequence (DNA): TGTGCCAGTAGTACCCAAGAGACCCAGTACTTC. Amino acids: CASSTQETQYF.

The chain is built from TRBV10-1 and TRBJ1-5; D call uncertain. V was trimmed by 3 bases and J by 1 base, leaving 1 base between them. The CDR3 length is 12 residues. Germline CDR1 and CDR2: WNHNN and SYGVQD (reference sequence). CDR3 residues: CASSDSNQPQHF. The DNA for the CDR3 is TGCGCCAGCAGTGACAGCAATCAGCCCCAGCATTTT.

Notes on this clone: Germline is not matched at one junction end, which may reflect a read error. V and J are TRBV19 and TRBJ2-7, with 14 positions matching TRBD2. This CDR3 is 15 amino acids long. Looked up from germline, CDR1 is LNHDA and CDR2 is SQIVND (reference sequence). This chain's CDR3 is CASSPGLAGDYERYF. In DNA form, the CDR3 reads TGTGCCAGTAGCCCGGGACTAGCGGGAGACTACGAGCGGTACTTC.

This clone has a single count. The chain employs TRBV4-3 and TRBJ1-1, with 7 bases aligning to TRBD1. V shed 5 bases, J shed 1 base, and the junction held 10 bases outside the gene matches. The CDR3 is made up of 16 amino acids. CDR1 and CDR2 from the germline V gene are LGHNA and YSLEER. CDR3 residues: CASSGTVSYRNTEAFF. In DNA form, the CDR3 reads TGCGCCAGCAGCGGGACAGTTTCATACAGGAACACTGAAGCTTTCTTT.

The V call is TRBV6-5, the J call TRBJ1-4; D perhaps matches TRBD1 (5 bases). The CDR3 sequence is 14 residues long. Germline loops: CDR1 MNHEY, CDR2 SVGAGI. V gave up 8 bases and J gave up 8 bases, with 18 bases separating them. The CDR3 bases are TGTGCCAGCCAATACCTGGGGGAAGGGGAAAAACTGTTTTTT. This translates into CASQYLGEGEKLFF.

The rearrangement joins TRBV10-3 to TRBJ1-2; 9 bases are shared with TRBD1. Trimming at V came to 11 bases and at J to 8 bases, leaving 12 bases not matched to a gene. The germline V gene has CDR1 ENHRY and CDR2 SYGVKD. CDR3 size: 13 residues. CDR3 bases: TGTGCCGGCGGGCCGGACAGGGGAAAGGGCTACACCTTC. It codes for CAGGPDRGKGYTF.

The J gene is TRBJ1-3, the V gene TRBV7-2; D is unclear. The ends were cut back, 1 base at V and 0 bases at J, with 7 bases in the middle. Germline assignment: CDR1 SGHTA and CDR2 FQGNSA. The CDR3 runs 15 residues. The CDR3 sequence is CASSLDVFSGNTIYF. DNA of the CDR3: TGTGCCAGCAGCTTAGACGTCTTCTCTGGAAACACCATATATTTT.

CDR3 amino acids: CAWSTQPGNTIYF. CDR3 nucleotides: TGTGCCTGGAGCACCCAGCCTGGAAACACCATATATTTT. This chain links TRBV30 with TRBJ1-3; the D is unclear. The V gene lost 3 bases and the J gene lost 2 bases, with 8 bases spanning the gap. This CDR3 comprises 13 residues. CDR1 GTSNPN and CDR2 SVGIG come from the germline V gene (reference sequence).

This clone was counted a few times. The chain has TRBV3-1 (or the pseudogene TRBV3-2) and TRBJ1-2; D uncertain. V was shortened by 1 base and J by 2 bases, with 14 bases between the two germline ends. The CDR3 sequence is 16 residues long. Germline assignment: CDR1 LGHDT and CDR2 YNNKEL (reference sequence). CDR3 sequence: CASSQVGPGGNYGYTF. The CDR3 DNA sequence: TGTGCCAGCAGCCAAGTTGGGCCAGGCGGGAACTATGGCTACACCTTC.

This clone was seen a few times. CDR3 protein: CASSERTGSEQFF. In DNA form, the CDR3 reads TGCGCCAGCAGTGAGCGAACAGGGAGTGAGCAGTTCTTC. The chain employs TRBV10-1 and TRBJ2-1, with D perhaps TRBD1 (6 bases). Per germline, CDR1 WNHNN and CDR2 SYGVQD (reference sequence). V was pared by 2 bases and J by 9 bases, with 11 bases between. The length of the CDR3 is 13 residues.

This chain links TRBV29-1 with TRBJ1-2, with D maybe TRBD1 (6 bases). Germline V CDR1 and CDR2: SQVTM, ANQGSEA. This CDR3 has 12 residues. The V gene lost 7 bases and the J gene lost 1 base, with 10 bases spanning the gap. The CDR3 nucleotides are TGCAGCGCCGCGGACAGTAACTATGGCTACACCTTC. It specifies CSAADSNYGYTF.

The J gene is TRBJ2-3, the V gene TRBV30; D remains ambiguous. V gave up 0 bases and J gave up 3 bases, with 4 bases separating them. The germline V gene has CDR1 GTSNPN and CDR2 SVGIG (reference sequence). The CDR3 has 12 amino acids. CDR3: CAWSVLTDTQYF. The CDR3 DNA reads as TGTGCCTGGAGTGTACTGACAGATACGCAGTATTTT. Full variable domain (missing parts from reference TRBV30 and TRBJ2-3): SQTIHQWPATLVQPVGSPLSLECTVEGTSNPNLYWYRQAAGRGLQLLFYSVGIGQISSEVPQNLSASRPQDRQFILSSKKLLLSDSGFYLCAWSVLTDTQYFGPGTRLTVL.

V and J are TRBV7-3 and TRBJ2-1, with D possibly being TRBD1 (5 bases). This CDR3 has 12 residues. The germline V and J ends were trimmed by 5 bases and 12 bases, with 14 bases remaining between them. Germline assignment: CDR1 SGHTA and CDR2 FQGTGA. DNA of the CDR3: TGTGCCAGCAGCGAAGGGGTCGGCTTGCAGTTCTTC. Amino acid sequence: CASSEGVGLQFF. Looking up the rest from reference TRBV7-3 and TRBJ2-1 gives the full variable domain: GAGVSQTPSNKVTEKGKYVELRCDPISGHTALYWYRQSLGQGPEFLIYFQGTGAADDSGLPNDRFFAVRPEGSVSTLKIQRTERGDSAVYLCASSEGVGLQFFGPGTRLTVL.